This TCR beta chain was observed in a study of cytomegalovirus exposure and HLA in healthy donors (TCRdb year 2017). For context, the study as a whole: According to an earlier analysis of 587 of the donors, some 170 million T cells yielded some 110 million unique TCR beta sequences and 276 Gb of sequence data. Genome-wide SNP genotypes for about 55% of the roughly 670 donors were used in a later genetic analysis, which treated that subset as a discovery cohort. To decide whether each TCR beta V gene segment behaved as functional or pseudogenic, an earlier analysis of 587 of the donors relied on high-throughput TCR beta sequencing. Among about 370 genotyped donors of the cohort, an average of around 250,000 unique TCR beta nucleotide sequences was sequenced per donor, of which about 20% were non-productive. Rather than drawing on any new phenotypic data, the later analysis identified candidate immune exposures from TCR beta sequences and the way those sequences occurred across donors. HLA typing covered class I and class II loci at four-digit resolution. Every repertoire in the discovery cohort had been generated on one and the same sequencing platform. To study patterns of TCR occurrence, a later analysis re-analyzed previously published TCR beta repertoires from around 670 donors and added high-resolution HLA genotyping. The number of typed donors differed by locus: 629-630 for A, B, C, DRB1 and DQB1; 500 to 550 for DQA1; approximately 600 for DPA1; and roughly 490 for DPB1. Donor age, sex, ethnicity and CMV serostatus were collected together with the repertoire data. Besides the first cohort of 666 subjects, a separate validation cohort made up of about 120 different subjects was used. The study used immunosequencing to profile the T cell repertoires of about 670 subjects and linked those repertoires to cytomegalovirus serostatus. An early release covering 550 to 700 HLA-typed donors comprised approximately 290 gigabases of sequencing data and tens of millions of unique TCR sequences. The study aimed to test whether cataloging public T cell receptors could reveal signatures of past pathogen exposure. Among the roughly 380 genotyped donors, approximately 82% belonged to the genetic ancestry cluster associated with self-reported Caucasian donors. To predict cytomegalovirus infection status, the study combined high-throughput TCR immunosequencing, statistical association of individual TCRs with disease status, and machine learning. Because of strong linkage in the cohort, roughly five DR-DQ haplotypes were treated as single units for association and clustering.

The cohort comprised more than 550 healthy bone marrow donors. At the time of sampling, all cohort members were nominally healthy, though unrecorded immune exposures were likely present. The donor was CMV seropositive and was included in the group of 270 or so seropositive cohort members. Each donor provided a peripheral blood sample, and peripheral blood mononuclear cells were used for TCR beta sequencing. Genomic DNA extraction from the blood cell samples was performed with the Qiagen DNeasy Blood Extraction Kit. CDR1 is given as KGHSH and CDR2 as LQKENI, both from the germline V gene. The CDR3 numbers 14 residues from cysteine through phenylalanine. CDR3 DNA is the only sequence kept; it has 42 bases, read in frame from the first base. V and J lose 3 bases and 4 bases, and a span of 12 bases separates them. The investigation overall reported the following: The authors suggested that the approach could potentially be generalized to other disease states and immunological phenotypes. According to a later analysis, TCR association rates differed among HLA loci, with DRB1 alleles showing the most associated TCRs and HLA-C alleles showing the fewest. In both the original and validation cohorts, the classifier was reported to diagnose cytomegalovirus status with high specificity and sensitivity. A later analysis found that most CMV-associated TCR beta chains appeared HLA-restricted, with HLA associations seemingly driven largely by CMV exposure. Correlated functional status among segregating V segments might be attributable to linkage disequilibrium, but an unknown experimental factor could not be ruled out. In a later genetic analysis, fewer N-insertions in productive TCRs were reported among donors in an Asian-associated ancestry cluster than the roughly 670-donor mean. A total of about 180 TCR beta chains were listed by the study as associated with cytomegalovirus. The presence/absence analyses assumed that sequencing depth was roughly uniform across donors, and that assumption may not be true. When HLA alleles, especially DR and DQ, strongly co-occurred, attributing TCR associations to individual alleles was difficult. In vitro tests confirmed that a few of the cytomegalovirus-associated TCR beta chains recognize cytomegalovirus antigens. According to a later analysis, parvovirus B19, influenza, CMV and Epstein-Barr virus appeared linked to several top co-occurrence clusters. The only immune exposure information available for the cohort was CMV serostatus. At a false discovery rate of 0.05, a later analysis linked some 18,000 TCR beta sequences to specific HLA alleles. Because counts were too low, roughly 16 rarely observed V segments, including chromosome 9 orphons, were left out of the earlier analysis of 587 of the donors. In an earlier analysis of 450 to 750 of the donors, most TCR beta V segments appeared in productive rearrangements about 87% or about 30% of the time, broadly matching IMGT annotations. Some IMGT-functional V segments, including TRBV6-2 and TRBV6-3, could not be distinguished by the 87-base-pair reads and were therefore excluded. V-gene and J-gene trimming of TCR beta chains was associated with a missense DCLRE1C variant in a later genetic analysis, and the association was replicated in an independent cohort. A further reported finding was that TCR beta sequences accurately predicted the HLA-A and HLA-B alleles for most subjects in the first cohort. A group of highly shared sequence variants was considered likely to be a technical artifact of the sequencing pipeline. Because HLA typing was unavailable for some donors at each locus, only the typed subset was used in association tests. Compared with equally common non-associated chains, HLA-associated TCR beta chains in a later analysis were more clonally expanded and had lower generation probabilities. Most TCR sequences were seen in very few donors, while some public TCRs were found in many individuals. In this cohort, only TCR beta chains were sequenced, and detectable features were limited by the absence of alpha or paired-chain data.

This clone has only a few counts. Its antigen is currently not known. No base quality information exists; no much larger clone differs at one position. To prepare the library, the immunoSEQ multiplex PCR assay was applied. For the multiplex PCR, a mixture combining 60 forward primers for TCR Vbeta segments and 13 reverse primers for TCR Jbeta segments was used. Amplification of the CDR3 region of rearranged TCR beta genes was performed with a multiplex PCR assay on genomic DNA. The Illumina HiSeq System was used to sequence the amplified TCR beta libraries as 87-base-pair reads. The published analysis was carried out like this. A later analysis counted 65 million to 90 million unique TCR beta chains across the roughly 700 repertoires, and around 12 million of these chains were shared by at least two donors. A nearest-neighbor algorithm error-corrected the raw reads and collapsed the reads into unique sequences, merging closely related sequences to remove PCR and sequencing errors. V, D and J gene segments were assigned by aligning CDR3 sequences to IMGT reference sequences. Each retained sequence needed at least a six-nucleotide match to both a V gene segment and a J gene segment. A rearrangement was called productive if the CDR3 had no stop codons and remained in frame with V and J, and every other rearrangement was called non-productive. CDR3 was defined according to IMGT convention as the region running from the second conserved V-encoded cysteine to the conserved J-encoded phenylalanine. The earlier analysis of about 640 of the donors excluded any sequence lacking an unambiguous match to a single V gene segment. An earlier analysis of fewer than 750 of the donors classified V segments as functional when productive rearrangements were above 56.7% and as segregating when the standard deviation between donors was above 5%. To diagnose cytomegalovirus status from the catalog of TCR beta chain sequences, a statistical classification framework was built. V and J gene assignment, in a later analysis, came from comparing TCR nucleotide sequences with IMGT/GENE-DB human TR gene sequences. Using the TCRdist pipeline, a later analysis assigned CDR3 sequences along with most-parsimonious VDJ recombination scenarios. In a later analysis, each TCR beta chain was defined by its CDR3 amino acid sequence together with its V-gene family, and reads lacking a unique V-gene family were excluded. To address suspected cross-contamination and a sequencing artifact, a later analysis removed several hundred highly shared, low-generation-probability nucleotide sequences. In a later analysis, a clonal expansion index for each public chain was calculated from normalized within-repertoire ranks of inferred template counts. In a later analysis, generation probabilities were computed with a VDJ recombination model fitted to out-of-frame rearrangements, and the resulting probabilities were checked against IGoR. In a later analysis, hypergeometric tests were used to score TCR-TCR, TCR-HLA and TCR-CMV co-occurrence, with a repertoire-size bias correction applied to TCR pairs. A later analysis estimated false discovery rates by permuting HLA or CMV assignments 20 times. In a later analysis, co-occurring TCRs were grouped using DBSCAN, and TCRdist sequence similarity was added for clustering within HLA-allele-positive subsets. For co-occurrence clustering, repertoires with fewer than 30,000 or more than 120,000 public chains were excluded, along with five repertoires with anomalous nucleotide sharing. The immuneACCESS repertoire file appears here via TCRdb, limited to in-frame rearrangements. These files lack a portion of the clones; in checked studies, under half of the deficit traces to unresolved V genes, and the cause of the others is not known. The V and J calls and clone size come from that table; D and trimming were worked out from the DNA. This sample is represented by approximately 160,000 clones; around 63% of them were singletons. The ten largest clones take up around 4.5% of the sample.

The sequenced material came from PBMCs. This receptor chain uses TRBV18 and TRBJ2-5; the best D guess is TRBD1, with 5 bases matching. This TCR derives from a woman aged 18 to 35 in good health and CMV-seropositive. The CDR3 sequence is CASSPGTGLETQYF. The DNA sequence is as follows: TGTGCCAGCTCACCGGGAACAGGTCTAGAGACCCAGTACTTC.